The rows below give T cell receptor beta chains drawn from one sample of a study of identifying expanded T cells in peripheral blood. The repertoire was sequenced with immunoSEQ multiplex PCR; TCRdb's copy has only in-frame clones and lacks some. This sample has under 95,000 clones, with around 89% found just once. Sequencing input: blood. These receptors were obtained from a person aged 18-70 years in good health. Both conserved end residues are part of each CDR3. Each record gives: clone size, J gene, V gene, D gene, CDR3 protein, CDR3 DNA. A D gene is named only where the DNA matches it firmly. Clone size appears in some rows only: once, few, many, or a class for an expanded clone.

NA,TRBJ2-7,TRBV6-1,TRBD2,CASRAGGPPYEQYF,TGTGCCAGCAGAGCGGGAGGGCCTCCCTACGAGCAGTACTTC
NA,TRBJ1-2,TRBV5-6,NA,CASMIWMGVTIGYTF,TGTGCCAGCATGATATGGATGGGTGTAACGATTGGCTACACCTTC
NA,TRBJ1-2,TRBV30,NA,CAWEPGRKYGYTF,TGTGCCTGGGAACCTGGACGGAAATATGGCTACACCTTC
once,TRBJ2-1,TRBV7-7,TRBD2,CASSQGLAGVDEQFF,TGTGCCAGCAGCCAGGGACTAGCGGGAGTGGATGAGCAGTTCTTC
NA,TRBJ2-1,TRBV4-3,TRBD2,CASSQTGLAGGSGYNEQFF,TGCGCCAGCAGCCAAACTGGACTAGCGGGAGGCTCAGGATACAATGAGCAGTTCTTC
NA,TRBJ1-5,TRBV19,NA,CASRGGRFNQPQHF,TGTGCCAGTAGAGGGGGGCGATTCAATCAGCCCCAGCATTTT
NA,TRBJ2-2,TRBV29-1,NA,CSVEGEQGNTGELFF,TGCAGCGTTGAAGGGGAACAGGGGAACACCGGGGAGCTGTTTTTT
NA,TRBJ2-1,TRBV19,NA,CASSIAGAGFSNEQFF,TGTGCCAGTAGTATAGCTGGGGCAGGATTCTCGAATGAGCAGTTCTTC
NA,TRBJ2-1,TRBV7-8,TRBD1,CASSKGQGSTNEQFF,TGTGCCAGCAGTAAAGGACAGGGGTCGACCAATGAGCAGTTCTTC
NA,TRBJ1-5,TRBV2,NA,CASSDVQGLVPQHF,TGTGCCAGCAGTGACGTGCAGGGATTGGTACCCCAGCATTTT
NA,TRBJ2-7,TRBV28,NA,CASSLKYEQYF,TGTGCCAGCAGTTTAAAGTACGAGCAGTACTTC
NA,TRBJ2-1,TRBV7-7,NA,CASSSDPSSYNEQFF,TGTGCTAGCAGTTCCGACCCAAGCTCCTACAATGAGCAGTTCTTC
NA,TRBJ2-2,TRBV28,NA,CASSYSTPAGGTGELFF,TGTGCCAGCAGTTATTCAACCCCGGCAGGAGGAACCGGGGAGCTGTTTTTT
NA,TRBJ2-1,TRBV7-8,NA,CASSFDRDSSYNEQFF,TGTGCCAGCAGCTTTGACCGGGACTCATCCTACAATGAGCAGTTCTTC
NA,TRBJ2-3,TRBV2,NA,CASTQEADTQYF,TGTGCCAGCACACAGGAGGCAGATACGCAGTATTTT
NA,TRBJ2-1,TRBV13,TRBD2,CASSIRTSGGEDDEQFF,TGTGCCAGCAGTATAAGGACTAGCGGGGGGGAGGACGATGAGCAGTTCTTC
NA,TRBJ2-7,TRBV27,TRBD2,CASSFRGGSYEQYF,TGTGCCAGCAGTTTTCGGGGGGGCTCCTACGAGCAGTACTTC
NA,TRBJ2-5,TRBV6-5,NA,CASSWEDSIETQYF,TGTGCCAGCAGTTGGGAGGACTCGATTGAGACCCAGTACTTC
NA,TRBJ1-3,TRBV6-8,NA,CASGSGNTIYF,TGTGCCAGCGGTTCTGGAAACACCATATATTTT
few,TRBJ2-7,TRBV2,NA,CASSDTGSSYEQYF,TGTGCCAGCAGTGATACGGGAAGCTCCTACGAGCAGTACTTC
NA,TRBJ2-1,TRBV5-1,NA,CASSFAVGGGDEQFF,TGCGCCAGCAGCTTCGCCGTGGGAGGGGGCGATGAGCAGTTCTTC
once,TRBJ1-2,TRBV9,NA,CASSPSGGGNYGYTF,TGTGCCAGCAGCCCCAGCGGAGGGGGAAACTATGGCTACACCTTC
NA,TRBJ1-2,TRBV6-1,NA,CASNRYEASYGYTF,TGTGCCAGCAACCGATATGAAGCCAGCTATGGCTACACCTTC
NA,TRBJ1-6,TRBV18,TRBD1,CASSPTGGRNSPLHF,TGTGCCAGCTCACCGACAGGGGGCCGGAATTCACCCCTCCACTTT
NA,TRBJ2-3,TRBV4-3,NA,CASSISIQDTQYF,TGCGCCAGCAGCATTTCGATTCAGGATACGCAGTATTTT
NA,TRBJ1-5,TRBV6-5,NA,CASSYSSGAGQPQHF,TGTGCCAGCAGTTACTCGTCAGGGGCGGGACAGCCCCAGCATTTT
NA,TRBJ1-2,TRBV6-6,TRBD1,CASSYSTGVDGYGYTF,TGTGCCAGCAGTTACTCTACAGGGGTGGACGGCTATGGCTACACCTTC
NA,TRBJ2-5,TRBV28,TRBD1,CASSLPGTASSETQYF,TGTGCCAGCAGCCTTCCGGGGACAGCATCCTCGGAGACCCAGTACTTC
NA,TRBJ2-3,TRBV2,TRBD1,CASSTGQGLVGDTQYF,TGTGCCAGCAGCACAGGACAGGGATTAGTGGGAGATACGCAGTATTTT
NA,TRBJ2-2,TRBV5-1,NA,CASSLAFPGELFF,TGCGCCAGCAGCTTGGCCTTTCCCGGGGAGCTGTTTTTT
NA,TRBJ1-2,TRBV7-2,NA,CASSPPSGGAWEGYTF,TGTGCCAGCAGCCCGCCTTCTGGGGGGGCTTGGGAAGGCTACACCTTC
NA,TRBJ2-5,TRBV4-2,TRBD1,CASSQGGTGGAVKETQYF,TGTGCCAGCAGCCAAGGGGGGACAGGGGGCGCGGTAAAAGAGACCCAGTACTTC
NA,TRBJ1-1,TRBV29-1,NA,CSVDHYSPANTEAFF,TGCAGCGTTGACCACTACTCTCCCGCGAACACTGAAGCTTTCTTT
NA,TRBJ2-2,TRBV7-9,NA,CASSLGRVNTGELFF,TGTGCCAGCAGCTTAGGACGGGTGAACACCGGGGAGCTGTTTTTT
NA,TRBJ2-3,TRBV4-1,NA,CASSQDQGPGRSTDTQYF,TGCGCCAGCAGCCAAGATCAGGGCCCGGGACGGAGCACAGATACGCAGTATTTT
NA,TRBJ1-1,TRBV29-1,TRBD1,CSVTRGPDTEAFF,TGCAGCGTGACCAGGGGGCCGGACACTGAAGCTTTCTTT
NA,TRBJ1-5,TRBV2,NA,CASSLGIDQPQHF,TGTGCCAGCAGCCTTGGGATAGATCAGCCCCAGCATTTT